This entry describes one T cell receptor beta chain. This sample is part of a study of CD8 T cells in Susac syndrome. With random hexamers, about 0.45 to 1 ug RNA was reverse transcribed. Each CDR3 protein gets one entry after TCRdb re-called the immunoSEQ multiplex PCR reads with MiXCR. This table holds more than 200,000 distinct CDR3 sequences, about 94% found once. Between the trimmed V and J ends, which lost 1 base and 2 bases, there was a span of 9 bases. The length of the CDR3 is 14 residues. The V gene's germline CDR1 is LNHNV and CDR2 YYDKDF (reference sequence). Sequencing was done on a sample of CD4+ T cells from PBMCs. The V call is TRBV15, the J call TRBJ2-7; D call uncertain. The sequence was collected from a human donor with Susac syndrome. The CDR3 DNA reads TGTGCCACCAGCAGAGGTAGAGAAACCTACGAGCAGTACTTC. This encodes CATSRGRETYEQYF.